This TCR beta chain was identified during a study of blood T cell repertoires in COVID-19. This table comes from immunoSEQ multiplex PCR, and its TCRdb copy is limited to in-frame clones, with some not included. The sample holds about 160,000 clones, 82% seen once. The CDR3 spans 12 residues. CDR1 LNHDA and CDR2 SQIVND come from the germline V gene (reference sequence). The sequencing input was peripheral blood. The chain uses TRBV19 and TRBJ1-1, with D possibly being TRBD1 (6 bases). The receptor comes from a human donor with acute or convalescent COVID-19. The donor label of this sample is uncertain. This CDR3 reads CVRGANNTEAFF. CDR3 nucleotide sequence: TGTGTCCGGGGGGCGAATAACACTGAAGCTTTCTTT.